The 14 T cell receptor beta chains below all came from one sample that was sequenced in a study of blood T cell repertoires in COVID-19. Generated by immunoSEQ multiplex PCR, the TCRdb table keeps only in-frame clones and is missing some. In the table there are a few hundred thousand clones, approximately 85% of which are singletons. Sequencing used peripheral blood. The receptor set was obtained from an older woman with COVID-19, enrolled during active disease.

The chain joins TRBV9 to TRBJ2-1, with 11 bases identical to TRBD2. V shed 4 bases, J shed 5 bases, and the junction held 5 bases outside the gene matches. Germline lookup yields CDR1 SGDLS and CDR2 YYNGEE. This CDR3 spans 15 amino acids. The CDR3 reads CASSPSGGTHNEQFF. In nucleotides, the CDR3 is TGTGCCAGCAGCCCTAGCGGGGGGACCCACAATGAGCAGTTCTTC.

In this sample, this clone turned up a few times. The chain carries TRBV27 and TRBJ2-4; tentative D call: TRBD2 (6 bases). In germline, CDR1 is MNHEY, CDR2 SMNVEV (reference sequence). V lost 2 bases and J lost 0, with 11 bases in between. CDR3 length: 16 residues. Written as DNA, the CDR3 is TGTGCCAGCAGTTTAGATGGGGGGAGAGCCAAAAACATTCAGTACTTC. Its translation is CASSLDGGRAKNIQYF.

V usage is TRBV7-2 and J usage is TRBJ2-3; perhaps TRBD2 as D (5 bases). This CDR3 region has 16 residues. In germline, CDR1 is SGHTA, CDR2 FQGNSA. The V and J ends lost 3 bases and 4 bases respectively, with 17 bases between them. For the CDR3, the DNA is TGTGCCAGCAGCTTTTCGTCCCGAGGAGGAGCAGATACGCAGTATTTT. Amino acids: CASSFSSRGGADTQYF. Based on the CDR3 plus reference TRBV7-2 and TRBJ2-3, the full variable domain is GAGVSQSPSNKVTEKGKDVELRCDPISGHTALYWYRQSLGQGLEFLIYFQGNSAPDKSGLPSDRFSAERTGGSVSTLTIQRTQQEDSAVYLCASSFSSRGGADTQYFGPGTRLTVL.

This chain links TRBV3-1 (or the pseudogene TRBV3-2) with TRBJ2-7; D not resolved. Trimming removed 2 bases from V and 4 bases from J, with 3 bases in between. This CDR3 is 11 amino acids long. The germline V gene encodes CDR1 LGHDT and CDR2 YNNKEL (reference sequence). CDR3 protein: CASSQQYEQYF. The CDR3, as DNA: TGTGCCAGCAGCCAACAATACGAGCAGTACTTC.

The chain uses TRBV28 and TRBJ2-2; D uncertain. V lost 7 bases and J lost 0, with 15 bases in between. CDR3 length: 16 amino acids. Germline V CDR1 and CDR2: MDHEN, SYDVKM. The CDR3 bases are TGTGCCAGCACCCTCTTGGGCTCCTCGAACACCGGGGAGCTGTTTTTT. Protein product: CASTLLGSSNTGELFF.

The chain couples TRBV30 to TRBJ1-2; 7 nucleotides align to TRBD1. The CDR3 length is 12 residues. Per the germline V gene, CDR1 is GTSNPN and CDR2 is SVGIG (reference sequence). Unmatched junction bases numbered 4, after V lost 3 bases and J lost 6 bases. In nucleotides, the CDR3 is TGTGCCTGGAGAAGCAGGGGGGATGGCTACACCTTC. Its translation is CAWRSRGDGYTF. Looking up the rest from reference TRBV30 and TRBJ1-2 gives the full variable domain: SQTIHQWPATLVQPVGSPLSLECTVEGTSNPNLYWYRQAAGRGLQLLFYSVGIGQISSEVPQNLSASRPQDRQFILSSKKLLLSDSGFYLCAWRSRGDGYTFGSGTRLTVV.

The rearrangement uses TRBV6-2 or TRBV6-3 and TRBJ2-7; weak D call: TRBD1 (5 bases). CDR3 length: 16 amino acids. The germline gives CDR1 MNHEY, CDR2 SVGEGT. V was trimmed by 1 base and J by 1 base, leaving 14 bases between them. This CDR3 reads CASSYFASGSSYEQYF. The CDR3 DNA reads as TGTGCCAGCAGTTACTTCGCGTCAGGGTCTTCCTACGAGCAGTACTTC.

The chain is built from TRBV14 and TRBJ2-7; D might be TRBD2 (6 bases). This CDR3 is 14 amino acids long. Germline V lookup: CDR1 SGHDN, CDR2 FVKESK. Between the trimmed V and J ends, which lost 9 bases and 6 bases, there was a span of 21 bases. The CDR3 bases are TGTGCCAGACTCCTGGGGGGAGAGAAGTTCGAGCAGTACTTC. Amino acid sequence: CARLLGGEKFEQYF.

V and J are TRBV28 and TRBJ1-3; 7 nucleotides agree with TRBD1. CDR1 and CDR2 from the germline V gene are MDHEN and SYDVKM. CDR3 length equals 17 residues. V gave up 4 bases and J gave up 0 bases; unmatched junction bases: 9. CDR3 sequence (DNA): TGTGCCAGCAGTTCCCCACGACAGGGAAGCTCTGGAAACACCATATATTTT. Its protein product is CASSSPRQGSSGNTIYF.

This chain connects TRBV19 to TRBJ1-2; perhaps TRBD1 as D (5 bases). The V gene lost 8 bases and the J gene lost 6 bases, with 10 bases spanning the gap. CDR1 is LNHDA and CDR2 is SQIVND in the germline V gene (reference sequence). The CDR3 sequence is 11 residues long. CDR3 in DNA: TGTGCCAGTCAACAGGTCGATGGCTACACCTTC. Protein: CASQQVDGYTF.

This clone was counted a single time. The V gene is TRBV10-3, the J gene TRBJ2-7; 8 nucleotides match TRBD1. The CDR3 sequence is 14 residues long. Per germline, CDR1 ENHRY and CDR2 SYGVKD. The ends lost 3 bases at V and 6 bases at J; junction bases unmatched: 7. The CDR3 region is CAISDRGRTVEQYF. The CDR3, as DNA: TGTGCCATCAGTGACAGGGGGCGAACTGTCGAGCAGTACTTC.

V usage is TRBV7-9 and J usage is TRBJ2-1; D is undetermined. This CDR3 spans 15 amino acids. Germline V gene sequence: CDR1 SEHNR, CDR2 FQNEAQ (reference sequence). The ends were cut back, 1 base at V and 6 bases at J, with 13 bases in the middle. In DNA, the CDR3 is TGTGCCAGCAGCTTAGGTCTACCGCCGGGCAATGAGCAGTTCTTC. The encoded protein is CASSLGLPPGNEQFF.

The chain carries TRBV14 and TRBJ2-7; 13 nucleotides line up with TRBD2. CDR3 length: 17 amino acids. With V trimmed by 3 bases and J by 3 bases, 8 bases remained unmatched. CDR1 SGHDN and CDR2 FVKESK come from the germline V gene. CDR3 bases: TGTGCCAGCAGCCAGAGAAAGGGACTAGCGGGACTCTACGAGCAGTACTTC. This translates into CASSQRKGLAGLYEQYF.

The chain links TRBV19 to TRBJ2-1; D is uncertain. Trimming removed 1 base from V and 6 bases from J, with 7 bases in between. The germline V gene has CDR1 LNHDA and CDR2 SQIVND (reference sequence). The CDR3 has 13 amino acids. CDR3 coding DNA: TGTGCCAGTAGTATAGGCCGCGTCAATGAGCAGTTCTTC. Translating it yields CASSIGRVNEQFF.